Below, 2 T cell receptor beta chains from the same sample are listed, as sequenced in a study of radiation and T cells in renal cell carcinoma. The table came from immunoSEQ multiplex PCR; TCRdb's copy has only in-frame clones and leaves some out. The table shows fewer than 90,000 clones, with about 86% occurring only once. Time point in this sample: blood 2 weeks post-SBRT. Treatment of the sample: 15 Gy SBRT to primary tumor, nephrectomy 4 weeks later. Sequencing used blood, obtained from a patient whose treatment included radiotherapy and nephrectomy. Receptors were obtained from a woman aged 45-59 years with renal cell carcinoma.

This clone was observed a single time. The CDR3 region has the DNA TGTGCCAGCAGCTTAGCAGCGGGGCCCTACGAGCAGTACTTC. Translated: CASSLAAGPYEQYF. The V call is TRBV11-2, the J call TRBJ2-7; TRBD2 matches at 7 bases. V gave up 1 base and J gave up 2 bases; unmatched junction bases: 2. CDR1 and CDR2 (germline): SGHAT, FQNNGV. This CDR3 region has 14 residues.

Here the CDR3 DNA reads TGCGCCAGCAGCCAAGGGGGACAGGGTAGAAACTATGGCTACACCTTC. It translates to CASSQGGQGRNYGYTF. The chain combines TRBV4-3 with TRBJ1-2; 9 bases are shared with TRBD1. Germline V gene data show CDR1 as LGHNA and CDR2 as YSLEER. V shed 1 base, J shed 2 bases, and the junction held 5 bases outside the gene matches. This CDR3 is built from 16 residues.